This is a list of T cell receptor beta chains from one sample in a study of control samples from healthy donors and cancer patients. Only in-frame clones appear in the TCRdb table, and some are missing; sequencing was by immunoSEQ multiplex PCR. The repertoire has 150,000 to 200,000 clones, over 85% of them found once; the top ten carry 9.5% to 15%. What was sequenced was blood. These receptor sequences come from a man in his thirties or forties in good health. The CDR3 runs from the conserved cysteine through the conserved F or W. D genes are given only for firm matches. Clone size, where shown, is once, few, many, or a class for clones that have expanded.

abundance	d_gene	v_gene	j_gene	CDR3nt	CDR3aa
once	TRBD2	TRBV6-5	TRBJ2-7	TGTGCCAGCAGTATGGGGGGGTCCTACGAGCAGTACTTC	CASSMGGSYEQYF
.	.	TRBV11-2	TRBJ2-2	TGTGCCAGCAGCTTAGAGGAGCATGTAGGGACCGGGGAGCTGTTTTTT	CASSLEEHVGTGELFF
.	.	TRBV3-1/TRBV3-2	TRBJ2-7	TGTGCCAGCAGCCCCGGGACGGTAGGGGAGCAGTACTTC	CASSPGTVGEQYF
.	TRBD1	TRBV13	TRBJ1-6	TGTGCCAGCAATTCCGGGGGGACAGGGGATGGATCACCCCTCCACTTT	CASNSGGTGDGSPLHF
.	.	TRBV6-5	TRBJ1-2	TGTGCCAGCAGTCCCGCAGGGGCTGGCTACACCTTC	CASSPAGAGYTF
.	.	TRBV20-1	TRBJ1-1	TGCAGTGCTAGTACAGCACCTATGAACACTGAAGCTTTCTTT	CSASTAPMNTEAFF
.	TRBD2	TRBV11-3	TRBJ2-2	TGTGCCAGCAGCTTGGGACTAGCGGGAGGGGAGCTGTTTTTT	CASSLGLAGGELFF
.	TRBD1	TRBV9	TRBJ1-2	TGTGCCAGCAGCGGACAGGGGGCGTATGGCTACACCTTC	CASSGQGAYGYTF
.	TRBD2	TRBV7-2	TRBJ2-2	TGTGCCAGCAGCCCCGGACTAGCGGGGGGAACCCCCGGGGAGCTGTTTTTT	CASSPGLAGGTPGELFF
.	.	TRBV5-5	TRBJ2-7	TGTGCCAGCAGCCGGTCGGGACTCTACGAGCAGTACTTC	CASSRSGLYEQYF
.	.	TRBV7-9	TRBJ2-6	TGTGCCAGCAACTTAGACGGTTCCCATGGAACGGGGGCCAACGTCCTGACTTTC	CASNLDGSHGTGANVLTF
.	.	TRBV10-3	TRBJ1-2	TGTGCCATCAGTCCTGACAGCACTAACTATGGCTACACCTTC	CAISPDSTNYGYTF
.	TRBD1	TRBV13	TRBJ2-2	TGTGCCAGCAGGGCAAAAAAGGGGGCGTCCTACACCGGGGAGCTGTTTTTT	CASRAKKGASYTGELFF